Presented here are 10 T cell receptor beta chains from one specimen sequenced in a study of OX40 agonist ivuxolimab in advanced cancers. Sequencing was performed with immunoSEQ multiplex PCR; in TCRdb, only in-frame clones are kept and a portion is missing. In the table there are tens of thousands of clones, 82% of which are singletons. The input for sequencing was CD4+ or CD8+ T cells sorted from blood, taken in a trial of the OX40 agonist ivuxolimab. These receptors were obtained from an adult with an advanced solid tumor such as melanoma, head and neck, liver or kidney cancer.

This clone was found a few times. The chain couples TRBV28 to TRBJ2-6; D is possibly TRBD1 (6 bases). Trimming took 5 bases from V and 0 from J, leaving 17 bases between them. The CDR3 is made up of 18 amino acids. Germline V gives CDR1 MDHEN, CDR2 SYDVKM. CDR3 DNA sequence: TGTGCCAGCAGTCCGACAGGACGTTTCCTCTCTGGGGCCAACGTCCTGACTTTC. It encodes CASSPTGRFLSGANVLTF.

The J gene is TRBJ1-5, the V gene TRBV27; D uncertain. This CDR3 region has 17 residues. CDR1 and CDR2 from the germline V gene are MNHEY and SMNVEV (reference sequence). Trimming stripped 4 bases from V and 1 base from J, with 17 bases between. CDR3 bases: TGTGCCAGCAGTTCTAGGGCCGCAAAAGGGAGCAATCAGCCCCAGCATTTT. Protein sequence: CASSSRAAKGSNQPQHF.

This chain joins TRBV9 and TRBJ2-7; D tentatively reads TRBD1 or TRBD2 (5 bases each). The germline V gene encodes CDR1 SGDLS and CDR2 YYNGEE. This CDR3 spans 15 amino acids. The ends were cut back, 4 bases at V and 4 bases at J, with 18 bases in the middle. CDR3: CASSYSSVGAYEQYF. DNA for the CDR3: TGTGCCAGCAGCTACTCCTCGGTCGGGGCTTACGAGCAGTACTTC.

The rearrangement uses TRBV7-2 and TRBJ1-1; no clear D. The CDR3 is made up of 14 amino acids. V gave up 3 bases and J gave up 0 bases, with 8 bases separating them. Germline assignment: CDR1 SGHTA and CDR2 FQGNSA. The CDR3 is CASSLFSLNTEAFF. The CDR3 DNA follows: TGTGCCAGCAGCTTGTTTAGCTTGAACACTGAAGCTTTCTTT.

This chain joins TRBV4-2 and TRBJ1-2, with TRBD1 matching 7 bases. CDR1 and CDR2 from the germline V gene are LGHNA and YNFKEQ. V lost 1 base to trimming and J lost 4 bases; unmatched junction nucleotides: 6. There are 15 residues in the CDR3. The CDR3 DNA is TGTGCCAGCAGCCAAGTAGCGGGGGACAGCTATGGCTACACCTTC. It translates to CASSQVAGDSYGYTF.

The chain has TRBV7-2 and TRBJ2-7, with 8 bases aligning to TRBD1. CDR1 SGHTA and CDR2 FQGNSA come from the germline V gene. V was clipped by 6 bases and J by 0 bases; unmatched bases: 7. The CDR3 totals 15 residues. CDR3 amino acids: CASRRPGQGSYEQYF. DNA for the CDR3: TGTGCCAGCAGGCGGCCCGGACAGGGCTCCTACGAGCAGTACTTC.

The count of this clone is one. The chain has TRBV6-5 and TRBJ2-3; 8 bases align to TRBD2. The CDR3 has 15 residues. Germline-derived CDR1 and CDR2 are MNHEY and SVGAGI. The V segment lost 7 bases and the J segment 1 base; nucleotides outside the gene matches: 7. The CDR3 DNA is TGTGCCAGCATCAAGGGGCGGGGGGGCACAGATACGCAGTATTTT. Translated, it gives CASIKGRGGTDTQYF.

This chain joins TRBV25-1 and TRBJ2-5; TRBD2 agrees at 12 bases. Per germline, CDR1 MGHDK and CDR2 SYGVNS. With 4 bases clipped from V and 1 base from J, the junction kept 1 base outside the gene matches. The CDR3 is 15 amino acids. The CDR3 DNA reads as TGTGCCAGCAGTGGACTAGCGGGAGTCCAAGAGACCCAGTACTTC. It specifies CASSGLAGVQETQYF.

The chain recombines TRBV27 with TRBJ2-4; a possible D gene is TRBD2 (5 bases). The CDR3 loop spans 17 amino acids. Germline loops: CDR1 MNHEY, CDR2 SMNVEV (reference sequence). V lost 6 bases to trimming and J lost 2 bases, with 20 bases between them. The CDR3 spells CASRSSPGKISKNIQYF. In DNA form, the CDR3 reads TGTGCCAGCAGGAGCTCCCCCGGGAAGATCTCCAAAAACATTCAGTACTTC.

V is TRBV2 and J is TRBJ2-1; no firm D call. The CDR3 has 15 amino acids. V was trimmed by 5 bases and J by 0 bases, leaving 11 bases between them. CDR1 and CDR2 from the germline V gene are SNHLY and FYNNEI. DNA of the CDR3: TGTGCCAGCAGTCTTTTAGGGTCCTCCTACAATGAGCAGTTCTTC. This codes for CASSLLGSSYNEQFF.